Described below is a single TCR beta chain sequence and its context. V was clipped by 0 bases and J by 4 bases, with 7 bases between them. This CDR3 has 13 amino acids. CDR1 and CDR2 from the germline V gene are SGHRS and YFSETQ. As handled by the study authors: Estimation of nucleated cell counts was performed using reference gene primer amplification. Sequencing was performed with immunoSEQ multiplex PCR; in TCRdb, only in-frame clones are kept and a portion is missing. V and J calls and clone size come straight from that table; D and trimming were deduced from the DNA. The table has a few hundred thousand clones, roughly 89% seen once. This entry comes from a study of blood T cell repertoires in COVID-19. For the study at large: There were acute and convalescent COVID-19 samples, and they came from the United States, Italy and Spain.

V gene TRBV5-1 combines with J gene TRBJ1-2; no firm D call. Input material: PBMCs or T cells enriched from blood (not recorded which). The sequence was obtained from a woman aged 18 to 35 with acute COVID-19. This CDR3 reads CASSLVARYGYTF. CDR3 nucleotides: TGCGCCAGCAGCTTGGTAGCCCGCTATGGCTACACCTTC.